The 4 T cell receptor beta chains below all came from one sample that was sequenced in a study of CD4 T cells in relation to SARS-CoV-2 and coronaviruses. Clones were sequenced by immunoSEQ multiplex PCR, and TCRdb holds only the in-frame ones, with some missing. The table records about 16,000 clones, approximately 80% of them present only once. These receptors have no identified antigens. CD4+ T cells from unexposed donors were obtained before the COVID-19 pandemic (2011-2018). CD4+ T cells were isolated from the cells after about 11 days of culture. The sequencing input was CD4+ T cells from PBMCs, cultured in vitro. These receptors all stem from a human donor in good health.

The CDR3 DNA reads TGTGCCAGCAGCTCCCACGGGTTGGAGACCCAGTACTTC. Its translation: CASSSHGLETQYF. The rearrangement joins TRBV5-8 to TRBJ2-5; D uncertain. This CDR3 comprises 13 residues. Germline V gives CDR1 SGHTS, CDR2 YDEGEE. V was cut by 3 bases and J by 5 bases, with 11 bases left in between.

This rearrangement joins TRBV7-9 to TRBJ2-1, with D tentatively TRBD1 (5 bases). The V end was cut by 1 base, the J end by 9 bases, with 13 bases between. Germline lookup yields CDR1 SEHNR and CDR2 FQNEAQ (reference sequence). The CDR3 is 14 amino acids. The CDR3 nucleotides read TGTGCCAGCAGCTTAGGGACATCAGGTAGTGAGCAGTTCTTC. This codes for CASSLGTSGSEQFF.

Here the CDR3 DNA reads TGTGCCACCAGTGCATACAGGGATGGAGCTGAGCAGTTCTTC. Protein: CATSAYRDGAEQFF. The genes are TRBV24-1 and TRBJ2-1, with D possibly matching TRBD1 (6 bases). The CDR3 loop spans 14 amino acids. The V end was cut by 5 bases, the J end by 9 bases, with 16 bases between. Germline-derived CDR1 and CDR2 are KGHDR and SFDVKD.

This clone was seen just once. The J gene is TRBJ2-7, the V gene TRBV28; D is uncertain. The ends were cut back, 6 bases at V and 5 bases at J, with 14 bases in the middle. Germline V lookup: CDR1 MDHEN, CDR2 SYDVKM. The length of the CDR3 is 13 residues. CDR3 in DNA: TGTGCCAGCAGCTCTCTCTGGAGTGACGAGCAGTACTTC. It is translated as CASSSLWSDEQYF.